This T cell receptor (beta chain) appears in the sequencing data of a study of neurological immune-mediated disorders. The unsorted libraries were made from 2 million PBMCs kept at -80 C. Ten or more counts support this clonotype. The target antigen is unknown. Study-wide results and caveats: None of the CDR3 amino acid sequences found in expanded clones was shared across subjects. This suggests that the TCR-beta repertoires were private in all groups.

The making of cDNA relied on 5'RACE with 10-nucleotide random UMIs. TCRdb recomputed calls from the 5' RACE reads with MiXCR, one row per CDR3 protein. The repertoire holds tens of thousands of distinct CDR3 sequences, with around 5% as singletons. The sequencing sample was made of PBMCs. This clonotype was obtained from a man younger than 35 with multiple sclerosis.

CDR3 sequence reads: CASSPGAGDYEQYF. DNA for the CDR3: TGTGCCAGCAGCCCGGGGGCAGGGGACTACGAGCAGTACTTC. The chain is built from TRBV5-6 and TRBJ2-7, with D perhaps being TRBD1 or TRBD2 (6 bases each). The CDR3 runs to 14 residues. In germline, CDR1 is SGHDT, CDR2 YYEEEE. Trimming pared 4 bases from V and 3 bases from J, leaving 14 bases between.